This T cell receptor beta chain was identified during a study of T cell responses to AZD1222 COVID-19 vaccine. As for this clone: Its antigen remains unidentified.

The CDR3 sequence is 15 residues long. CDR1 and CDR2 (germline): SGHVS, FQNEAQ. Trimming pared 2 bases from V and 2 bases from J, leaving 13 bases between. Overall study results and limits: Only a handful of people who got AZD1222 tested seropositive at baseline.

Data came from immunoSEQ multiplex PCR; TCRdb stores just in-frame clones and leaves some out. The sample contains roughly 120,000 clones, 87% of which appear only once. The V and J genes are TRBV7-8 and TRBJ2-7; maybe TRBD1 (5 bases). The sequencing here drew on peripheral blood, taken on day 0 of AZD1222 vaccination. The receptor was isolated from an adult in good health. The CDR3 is CASSLLGQGAYEQYF. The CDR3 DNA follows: TGTGCCAGCAGCTTACTAGGTCAAGGGGCCTACGAGCAGTACTTC.